This T cell receptor (beta chain) was found in a study of sequential checkpoint blockade in melanoma. Here immunoSEQ multiplex PCR was the method, and the copy in TCRdb shows in-frame clones only, minus some. The table has roughly 950 clones, 25% to 30% seen once. This clone appeared a few times. Documented treatment: randomized to nivolumab then ipilimumab (arm A) or the reverse (arm B). The CDR3 runs to 15 residues. CDR1 and CDR2 from the germline V gene are SGHVS and FNYEAQ. Deletions cut 1 base from V and 4 bases from J, with 14 bases between. The chain couples TRBV7-6 to TRBJ2-7; D might be TRBD2 (7 bases). The TCR was taken from a human donor with melanoma. Material: tumor tissue (inferred from file names), obtained from a patient given nivolumab and ipilimumab in sequence. CDR3 sequence: CASSLGLQGGYEQYF. The CDR3 DNA reads as TGTGCCAGCAGCTTAGGCCTACAGGGAGGGTACGAGCAGTACTTC.